The following is a T cell receptor (beta chain) sequence with its context. It has no known antigen specificity. Base quality data are lacking; no much larger clone is found one base away. This sample stems from a study of spatial heterogeneity in lung cancer (dated by TCRdb to the late 2010s). At the level of the whole study: More beta-chain than alpha-chain transcripts were consistently detected, likely reflecting higher beta-chain transcript abundance. The study linked features of the TCR repertoire to counts of nonsynonymous mutations, which were determined by whole-exome sequencing of tumor tissue. At surgery, over 200 tumor regions, 64 matched nontumor lung samples and 56 PBMC samples were TCR-sequenced for both alpha and beta chains. In the raw uncorrected reads, each unique combination of TCR and UMI appeared on average more than ten times. A strong correlation was found between TCR transcript counts in tumor regions and a T cell transcriptional module score from matched bulk RNA-seq. In non-small cell lung cancer, the study made a quantitative comparison of TCR alpha and beta repertoires among multiple tumor regions, matched nontumor lung and blood. The research as a whole found: The tumor nonsynonymous mutation count correlated with the number of expanded alpha and beta TCRs within the tumor. Additional single-cell paired TCR alpha and beta sequencing was considered necessary to confirm, at a functional level, the hypothesis that regional TCRs recognize regional mutations. The count of ubiquitous expanded TCRs correlated with the count of ubiquitous nonsynonymous mutations, and the count of regional expanded TCRs correlated with the count of regional nonsynonymous mutations. TCR-seq coverage of tumor T cells was estimated at only around 7% for alpha chains and about 14% for beta chains.

This specimen's time point label, per the study, means: sample taken at primary tumor resection. Samples were obtained from about 75 patients with early-stage, untreated non-small cell lung cancer from the lung TRACERx cohort. For TCR sequencing, whole RNA was extracted from tumor and nontumor lung tissue, or from cryopreserved PBMC samples, and no cell sorting was done. Only patients with enough RNA available from two or more tumor regions were chosen for TCR sequencing. A lung pathologist reviewed the tumor and adjacent nontumor lung specimens before the specimens were selected. Library method: 5' RACE. The listed sequencing device is NextSeq 500. In the TCR library protocol, a unique molecular identifier was attached to each TCR cDNA molecule so that PCR and sequencing errors could be corrected. In the original analysis: TCR identification, UMI-based error correction and CDR3 extraction were all carried out with Decombinator tools. Expanded TCRs were defined as those above a frequency of 2 per 1,000, corresponding to the top 1% of the tumor frequency distribution. Expanded tumor TCRs statistically deemed absent (corrected P<0.05) from at least one tumor region were classed as regional, and all other expanded tumor TCRs were classed as ubiquitous. Rényi diversity was computed with the R vegan package after subsampling each repertoire 100 times to 5,000 TCRs. CDR3 similarity networks were built from amino acid triplet string-kernel similarity, connecting CDR3s with pairwise similarity above 0.82. Clones were called with MiXCR by TCRdb after fastp trimmed the public reads at Q25, and only in-frame beta chains were retained. Entries are consolidated by CDR3 protein sequence, retaining the most common genes and DNA. TCRdb's processing, not the study's, gives the V and J calls here. For this sample there are roughly 7,700 distinct CDR3 sequences; around 5.4% appear just once. The biggest ten clones account for about 24% of the sample.

The clonotype originates from a male donor with early-stage non-small cell lung cancer. Material: lung tumor tissue, obtained at surgery.

At the DNA level, the sequence is TGTGCCACCAGTGATTCGGGACTCGGCACAGATACGCAGTATTTT. Its protein product is CATSDSGLGTDTQYF. The chain employs TRBV24-1 and TRBJ2-3, with TRBD2 tentatively as D gene (6 bases match). Per the germline V gene, KGHDR is the CDR1 and SFDVKD is the CDR2. The V and J ends are trimmed by 2 bases and 1 base, leaving 9 bases between them. Taken from cysteine to phenylalanine, the CDR3 has 15 residues. Solely the CDR3 DNA is kept, with 45 bases framed from the first base.